The 20 T cell receptor beta chains below were found in one sample sequenced in a study of T cells in localized non-small cell lung cancer. Here immunoSEQ multiplex PCR was the method, and the copy in TCRdb shows in-frame clones only, minus some. The sample consists of about 40,000 clones, about 87% of them appearing once. Specimen: peripheral blood, collected before any cancer treatment. The source of these receptors is a man aged 18 to 50 with stage I lung adenocarcinoma.

CDR3 DNA sequence: TGTGCCAGCAGCTCGGGACTAGCATACCACGAGCAGTACTTC. Its translation is CASSSGLAYHEQYF. This chain links TRBV7-2 with TRBJ2-7, with 9 bases identical to TRBD2. The CDR3 contains 14 residues. CDR1 and CDR2 (germline): SGHTA, FQGNSA. The V and J ends lost 4 bases and 5 bases, in that order; junction bases with no gene match: 6.

This clone was detected only once. The rearrangement uses TRBV7-2 and TRBJ2-1; TRBD1 aligns across 12 bases. The J segment lost 0 bases and the V segment lost 3 bases, leaving 6 bases of the junction unmatched. Germline V gene sequence: CDR1 SGHTA, CDR2 FQGNSA. This CDR3 spans 18 amino acids. The CDR3 nucleotides are TGTGCCAGCAGCTTGGGACAGGGGGCGGAAACCTCCTACAATGAGCAGTTCTTC. Its protein is CASSLGQGAETSYNEQFF.

This chain joins TRBV7-9 and TRBJ1-3, with no clear D. Germline CDR1 and CDR2: SEHNR and FQNEAQ (reference sequence). The V end lost 2 bases, the J end lost 4 bases, and 9 bases lay between the germline ends. The CDR3 length is 14 residues. CDR3 in DNA: TGTGCCAGCAGCTTAAGTCTTGACGGAAACACCATATATTTT. Its translation is CASSLSLDGNTIYF.

The chain links TRBV30 to TRBJ1-2, with unresolved D. The CDR3 has 13 residues. Trimming removed 3 bases at V and 3 bases at J, with 11 bases between. The germline V gene has CDR1 GTSNPN and CDR2 SVGIG (reference sequence). The CDR3 sequence: CAWRPSDDYGYTF. The DNA for the CDR3 is TGTGCCTGGAGACCGTCGGACGACTATGGCTACACCTTC.

The rearrangement joins TRBV6-1 to TRBJ2-7; D tentatively reads TRBD1 or TRBD2 (5 bases each). Germline CDR1 MNHNS, CDR2 SASEGT. This CDR3 is built from 13 residues. The V and J ends lost 5 bases and 0 bases respectively, with 8 bases between them. The CDR3 DNA follows: TGTGCCAGCAGTAGAGGGGTCTCCTACGAGCAGTACTTC. Residues: CASSRGVSYEQYF.

The chain recombines TRBV15 with TRBJ2-1; 8 bases map to TRBD2. In germline, CDR1 is LNHNV, CDR2 YYDKDF (reference sequence). This CDR3 has 15 amino acids. The junction had 1 base not matched to a gene; V was cut back by 1 base and J by 2 bases. The CDR3 nucleotides read TGTGCCACCAGCAGAGGTAGCGGGGCCTACAATGAGCAGTTCTTC. The encoded protein is CATSRGSGAYNEQFF.

In this sample, this clone turned up once. The chain links TRBV6-5 to TRBJ2-3; TRBD2 might be the D (6 bases). This CDR3 region has 16 residues. Trimming removed 0 bases from V and 0 bases from J, with 10 bases in between. Germline V gives CDR1 MNHEY, CDR2 SVGAGI. CDR3 loop: CASSYSGGESTDTQYF. CDR3 coding DNA: TGTGCCAGCAGTTACTCAGGCGGGGAGAGCACAGATACGCAGTATTTT.

This clone has only a few counts. The rearrangement uses TRBV30 and TRBJ1-2; D uncertain. Trimming removed 1 base at V and 7 bases at J, with 16 bases between. Germline assignment: CDR1 GTSNPN and CDR2 SVGIG (reference sequence). This CDR3 region has 14 residues. This CDR3 reads CAWSGHGGIAGYTF. CDR3 in DNA: TGTGCCTGGAGTGGGCACGGAGGAATTGCTGGCTACACCTTC.

This clone appeared once. The chain couples TRBV9 to TRBJ2-5; 8 bases are shared with TRBD1. V shed 0 bases, J shed 2 bases, and the junction held 3 bases outside the gene matches. The CDR3 runs 15 residues. Germline V CDR1 and CDR2: SGDLS, YYNGEE. CDR3 sequence (DNA): TGTGCCAGCAGCGTAGCCGGGACAGGACAAGAGACCCAGTACTTC. Translation: CASSVAGTGQETQYF.

This clone appeared once. The chain uses TRBV5-1 and TRBJ1-5, with 10 bases identical to TRBD1. V gave up 2 bases and J gave up 7 bases; unmatched junction bases: 6. The CDR3 spans 15 residues. Germline V lookup: CDR1 SGHRS, CDR2 YFSETQ. The CDR3 DNA follows: TGCGCCAGCAGCTTCGGGACAGGGGAGAAGCAGCCCCAGCATTTT. Translated, it gives CASSFGTGEKQPQHF. Full variable domain (rest looked up from reference TRBV5-1 and TRBJ1-5): KAGVTQTPRYLIKTRGQQVTLSCSPISGHRSVSWYQQTPGQGLQFLFEYFSETQRNKGNFPGRFSGRQFSNSRSEMNVSTLELGDSALYLCASSFGTGEKQPQHFGDGTRLSIL.

V usage is TRBV27 and J usage is TRBJ1-4; TRBD1 is a possible D gene (5 bases). The length of the CDR3 is 15 residues. Germline V gives CDR1 MNHEY, CDR2 SMNVEV (reference sequence). Trimming took off 6 bases at V and 0 bases at J, with 11 bases between the two ends. The DNA for the CDR3 is TGTGCCAGCAGCCCTCAGACAGCAACTAATGAAAAACTGTTTTTT. Protein sequence: CASSPQTATNEKLFF.

The gene calls are TRBV20-1 and TRBJ1-6; D is unresolved. Germline CDR1 is DFQATT and CDR2 is SNEGSKA (reference sequence). Trimming took 6 bases from V and 7 from J, leaving 7 bases between them. This CDR3 contains 11 residues. The CDR3 region is CSASENSPLHF. DNA for the CDR3: TGCAGTGCGTCGGAAAATTCACCCCTCCACTTT.

This clone is a singleton in its sample. The chain uses TRBV7-3 and TRBJ2-6; D unclear. V gave up 2 bases and J gave up 4 bases, with 9 bases separating them. The CDR3 is made up of 15 amino acids. Germline values: CDR1 SGHTA, CDR2 FQGTGA. The CDR3 nucleotides are TGTGCCAGCAGCTTAGATTCAGCCGGGGCCAACGTCCTGACTTTC. Its translation is CASSLDSAGANVLTF.

Only one count was recorded for this clone. V gene TRBV4-2 combines with J gene TRBJ2-3, with D uncertain. From germline, CDR1 is LGHNA and CDR2 YNFKEQ. V lost 1 base, J lost 0 bases, and 5 bases lay in between. The length of the CDR3 is 14 residues. CDR3 nucleotide sequence: TGTGCCAGCAGCCAAGTTCTAAGCACAGATACGCAGTATTTT. Amino acids: CASSQVLSTDTQYF.

In regard to this clone: Other DNA sequences in the same sample also yield this CDR3. The chain has TRBV19 and TRBJ1-5; 9 bases fit TRBD1. Germline V gene data show CDR1 as LNHDA and CDR2 as SQIVND (reference sequence). The J segment lost 7 bases and the V segment lost 6 bases, leaving 7 bases of the junction unmatched. The CDR3 extends over 14 amino acids. Here the CDR3 DNA reads TGTGCCAGTAGCTTTGGGACAGGGAAACAGCCCCAGCATTTT. Amino acids: CASSFGTGKQPQHF.

This clone was picked up a small number of times. This sequence joins TRBV28 and TRBJ1-6, with D possibly matching TRBD1 (6 bases). Trimming shortened V by 6 bases and J by 7 bases, and 13 bases separated the two germline ends. The CDR3 is 14 residues long. Germline lookup yields CDR1 MDHEN and CDR2 SYDVKM. The CDR3 sequence is CASRRQEQNSPLHF. The CDR3 DNA follows: TGTGCCAGCAGGAGACAGGAGCAAAATTCACCCCTCCACTTT.

V is TRBV4-1 and J is TRBJ1-2; 8 positions agree with TRBD1. J was trimmed by 7 bases and V by 6 bases; bases with no gene match: 22. The CDR3 is 18 residues long. The germline V gene encodes CDR1 MGHRA and CDR2 YSYEKL. CDR3 sequence: CASSRGTGATIGYVGYTF. For the CDR3, the DNA is TGCGCCAGCAGTCGGGGGACAGGAGCGACTATAGGCTATGTTGGCTACACCTTC.

This clone was observed a handful of times. This CDR3 is CASSLRRERYNEQFF. The DNA of the CDR3 is TGTGCCAGCAGCTTAAGGCGCGAGCGGTACAATGAGCAGTTCTTC. This chain joins TRBV7-2 and TRBJ2-1; D perhaps matches TRBD2 (5 bases). The V gene lost 2 bases and the J gene lost 4 bases, with 12 bases spanning the gap. Germline CDR1 and CDR2: SGHTA and FQGNSA. The CDR3 is 15 amino acids. Full variable domain (rest looked up from reference TRBV7-2 and TRBJ2-1): GAGVSQSPSNKVTEKGKDVELRCDPISGHTALYWYRQSLGQGLEFLIYFQGNSAPDKSGLPSDRFSAERTGGSVSTLTIQRTQQEDSAVYLCASSLRRERYNEQFFGPGTRLTVL.

The sample holds a few counts of this clone. The J gene is TRBJ1-1, the V gene TRBV28, with 8 bases matching TRBD1. From germline, CDR1 is MDHEN and CDR2 SYDVKM. The CDR3 covers 14 residues. Unmatched junction bases numbered 8, after V lost 4 bases and J lost 7 bases. CDR3 bases: TGTGCCAGCAGTTCCCAGGGGGCCGGTATTGAAGCTTTCTTT. This codes for CASSSQGAGIEAFF. The full variable domain, its missing parts supplied by reference TRBV28 and TRBJ1-1, is DVKVTQSSRYLVKRTGEKVFLECVQDMDHENMFWYRQDPGLGLRLIYFSYDVKMKEKGDIPEGYSVSREKKERFSLILESASTNQTSMYLCASSSQGAGIEAFFGQGTRLTVV.

The chain carries TRBV29-1 and TRBJ2-7, with 8 positions matching TRBD2. In germline, CDR1 is SQVTM, CDR2 ANQGSEA. The CDR3 totals 13 residues. The ends lost 1 base at V and 7 bases at J; junction bases unmatched: 6. CDR3 DNA: TGCAGCGTTGAAGGGCGGGGGGCAGGGGAGCAGTACTTC. Amino acids: CSVEGRGAGEQYF.